This record looks at one T cell receptor beta chain sequence and its context. In the same sample, other DNA sequences code for this CDR3. The sample is drawn from a study of blood T cell repertoires in COVID-19. The germline CDR1 and CDR2 sequences are LNHDA and SQIVND (reference sequence). The CDR3 spans 15 residues. V was cut by 1 base and J by 0 bases, with 7 bases left in between. TCRdb keeps only in-frame clones here, not all; method: immunoSEQ multiplex PCR. The table shows 250,000 to 350,000 clones, with 88% occurring only once. Sequencing was carried out using peripheral blood. This TCR came from a man younger than 30 with active or convalescent COVID-19. The rearrangement joins TRBV19 to TRBJ1-5; no firm D call. The CDR3 DNA reads as TGTGCCAGTAGTATAGTCGGCGGTAGCAATCAGCCCCAGCATTTT. Translation: CASSIVGGSNQPQHF. Combining the CDR3 with reference TRBV19 and TRBJ1-5 gives the whole variable domain DGGITQSPKYLFRKEGQNVTLSCEQNLNHDAMYWYRQDPGQGLRLIYYSQIVNDFQKGDIAEGYSVSREKKESFPLTVTSAQKNPTAFYLCASSIVGGSNQPQHFGDGTRLSIL.